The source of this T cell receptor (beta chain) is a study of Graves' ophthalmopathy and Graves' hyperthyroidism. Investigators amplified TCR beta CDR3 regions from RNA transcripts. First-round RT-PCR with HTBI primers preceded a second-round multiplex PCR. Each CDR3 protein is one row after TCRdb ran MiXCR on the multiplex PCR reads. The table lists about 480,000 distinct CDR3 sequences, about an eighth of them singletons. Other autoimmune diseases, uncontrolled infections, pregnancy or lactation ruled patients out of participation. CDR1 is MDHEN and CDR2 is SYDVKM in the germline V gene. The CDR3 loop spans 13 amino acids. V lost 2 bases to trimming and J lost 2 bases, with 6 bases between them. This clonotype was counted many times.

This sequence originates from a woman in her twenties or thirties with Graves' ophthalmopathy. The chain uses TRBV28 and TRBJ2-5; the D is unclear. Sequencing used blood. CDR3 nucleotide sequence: TGTGCCAGCAGTTTACACAGTCAAGAGACCCAGTACTTC. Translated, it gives CASSLHSQETQYF. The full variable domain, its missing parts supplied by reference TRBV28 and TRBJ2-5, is DVKVTQSSRYLVKRTGEKVFLECVQDMDHENMFWYRQDPGLGLRLIYFSYDVKMKEKGDIPEGYSVSREKKERFSLILESASTNQTSMYLCASSLHSQETQYFGPGTRLLVL.